The 31 T cell receptor beta chains listed next were all sequenced from one sample in a study of identical twins. TCRdb reprocessed the 5' RACE reads with MiXCR, giving one entry per CDR3 protein. Here the sample spans 500,000 or so distinct CDR3 sequences, 14% being singletons. These data were also reused for a study on yellow fever vaccine responses in identical twins.

The source material was CD4+ T cells sorted from blood. All receptors come from a woman in her late teens or twenties in good health.

This clonotype has more than one count but fewer than ten. The CDR3 region is CASSPRTKGVTGELFF. The CDR3 nucleotides read TGCGCCAGCAGCCCAAGAACGAAAGGGGTCACCGGGGAGCTGTTTTTT. The chain couples TRBV5-1 to TRBJ2-2; TRBD1 might be the D (5 bases). Germline loops: CDR1 SGHRS, CDR2 YFSETQ. Between the trimmed V and J ends, which lost 4 bases and 4 bases, there was a span of 17 bases. The CDR3 extends over 16 amino acids.

The rearrangement links TRBV6-5 to TRBJ2-2, with D hard to call. Germline loops: CDR1 MNHEY, CDR2 SVGAGI. Trimming took 2 bases from V and 6 from J, leaving 7 bases between them. The CDR3 extends over 13 amino acids. The CDR3 loop reads CASSYPGAGELFF. The CDR3 nucleotides read TGTGCCAGCAGTTACCCCGGTGCCGGGGAGCTGTTTTTT.

This clonotype has at least ten counts. The V gene is TRBV29-1, the J gene TRBJ1-4; D perhaps matches TRBD1 (5 bases). Trimming removed 4 bases from V and 4 bases from J, with 16 bases in between. Per germline, CDR1 SQVTM and CDR2 ANQGSEA. This CDR3 contains 15 residues. The DNA of the CDR3 is TGCAGCGTTGGGGGGAGGCGCGGAAGTAATGAAAAACTGTTTTTT. Encoded protein: CSVGGRRGSNEKLFF. The full variable domain, its missing parts supplied by reference TRBV29-1 and TRBJ1-4, is SAVISQKPSRDICQRGTSLTIQCQVDSQVTMMFWYRQQPGQSLTLIATANQGSEATYESGFVIDKFPISRPNLTFSTLTVSNMSPEDSSIYLCSVGGRRGSNEKLFFGSGTQLSVL.

This clonotype has at least ten counts. The rearrangement uses TRBV20-1 and TRBJ1-6; D is ambiguous. This CDR3 comprises 16 residues. The germline V gene encodes CDR1 DFQATT and CDR2 SNEGSKA (reference sequence). V was clipped by 0 bases and J by 6 bases, with 15 bases between them. CDR3 coding DNA: TGCAGTGCTAGAGATGTATCAGGAGGCGGTAATTCACCCCTCCACTTT. Its translation: CSARDVSGGGNSPLHF.

The chain couples TRBV15 to TRBJ2-1; D is tentatively TRBD1 or TRBD2 (5 bases each). This CDR3 has 15 residues. V lost 5 bases to trimming and J lost 1 base, with 12 bases between them. The germline CDR1 and CDR2 sequences are LNHNV and YYDKDF (reference sequence). The CDR3 is CATSLRDHSYNEQFF. CDR3 DNA: TGTGCCACCAGCCTAAGGGACCATTCCTACAATGAGCAGTTCTTC.

This clonotype has a count of ten or more. This CDR3 is CAISNQETQYF. The CDR3 coding sequence is TGTGCCATCAGTAACCAAGAGACCCAGTACTTC. This sequence joins TRBV10-3 and TRBJ2-5; D is undetermined. V lost 5 bases and J lost 0, with 1 base in between. The CDR3 totals 11 residues. Looked up from germline, CDR1 is ENHRY and CDR2 is SYGVKD.

The chain employs TRBV6-1 and TRBJ2-1; TRBD2 aligns across 7 bases. The V gene's germline CDR1 is MNHNS and CDR2 SASEGT. J gave up 7 bases and V 6 bases, and 18 bases lay outside the gene matches. This CDR3 is 17 amino acids long. The CDR3 sequence is CASRHIKSSGIVNEQFF. In DNA, the CDR3 is TGTGCCAGCAGGCACATTAAATCCAGCGGGATTGTGAATGAGCAGTTCTTC.

The rearrangement links TRBV2 to TRBJ2-7, with a weak D call TRBD2 (6 bases). With 6 bases removed from V and 6 bases from J, the gap between germline ends came to 9 bases. The CDR3 length is 11 residues. Germline CDR1 is SNHLY and CDR2 is FYNNEI. The chain's CDR3 is CASRREREQYF. The CDR3 DNA reads as TGTGCCAGCAGACGGGAGCGCGAGCAGTACTTC.

This clonotype was recorded a few times. The chain joins TRBV7-2 to TRBJ1-1; the D gene is possibly TRBD1 (5 bases). Germline CDR1 reads SGHTA; CDR2 reads FQGNSA. This CDR3 is 13 amino acids long. V lost 3 bases and J 7 bases, leaving 12 bases between the germline ends. The chain's CDR3 is CASSLGPNFEAFF. The CDR3 coding sequence is TGTGCCAGCAGCTTGGGACCGAACTTTGAAGCTTTCTTT.

This clonotype showed up just a few times. The chain joins TRBV6-1 to TRBJ2-2; D gene uncertain. Germline loops: CDR1 MNHNS, CDR2 SASEGT. This CDR3 comprises 15 residues. V was pared by 6 bases and J by 2 bases, with 13 bases between. CDR3 coding DNA: TGTGCCAGCAGCGCAGGATTATTTAACACCGGGGAGCTGTTTTTT. It encodes CASSAGLFNTGELFF.

This clonotype was seen a few times. The chain is built from TRBV4-2 and TRBJ2-1; TRBD2 agrees at 8 bases. Germline values: CDR1 LGHNA, CDR2 YNFKEQ. The CDR3 spans 18 residues. V lost 4 bases, J lost 4 bases, and 15 bases stayed unmatched. The CDR3 DNA is TGTGCCAGCAGCCGCGGGGCGTCCGGGACTAGTGCATACAATGAGCAGTTCTTC. Its protein product is CASSRGASGTSAYNEQFF.

V is TRBV19 and J is TRBJ1-4; D is unresolved. Germline CDR1 is LNHDA and CDR2 is SQIVND (reference sequence). V was pared by 3 bases and J by 5 bases, with 7 bases between. CDR3 size: 13 residues. In nucleotides, the CDR3 is TGTGCCAGTAGTATCGGATGGAATGAAAAACTGTTTTTT. Its translation is CASSIGWNEKLFF.

This clonotype occurred a few times. The chain uses TRBV6-1 and TRBJ2-2; TRBD1 or TRBD2 may be the D gene (6 bases each). There are 18 residues in the CDR3. V lost 5 bases to trimming and J lost 0 bases, with 19 bases between them. CDR1 MNHNS and CDR2 SASEGT come from the germline V gene. CDR3 nucleotide sequence: TGTGCCAGCAGTCCTTCAGGCGGGGACACGGCGAACACCGGGGAGCTGTTTTTT. Translating it yields CASSPSGGDTANTGELFF.

The gene calls are TRBV20-1 and TRBJ1-3; maybe TRBD1 (5 bases). There are 14 residues in the CDR3. Trimming removed 5 bases from V and 5 bases from J, with 16 bases in between. CDR1 and CDR2 from the germline V gene are DFQATT and SNEGSKA (reference sequence). The CDR3 DNA sequence: TGCAGTGCTCCCCCAGACAGCGGCCGAAACACCATATATTTT. Residues: CSAPPDSGRNTIYF.

This clonotype showed up just a few times. The DNA of the CDR3 is TGCAGTGCTATCCTTATTGCCTTAGCCAAAAACATTCAGTACTTC. Amino acids: CSAILIALAKNIQYF. The chain recombines TRBV20-1 with TRBJ2-4, with D unresolved. This CDR3 has 15 residues. CDR1 DFQATT and CDR2 SNEGSKA come from the germline V gene (reference sequence). The V gene lost 4 bases and the J gene lost 0 bases, with 13 bases spanning the gap.

The chain carries TRBV2 and TRBJ1-1; TRBD1 aligns across 7 bases. The CDR3 consists of 13 residues. CDR1 is SNHLY, CDR2 FYNNEI, per germline. Losses at the gene ends were 3 bases for V and 6 bases for J; bases not matched to a gene: 4. CDR3 DNA: TGTGCCAGCAGTGATCGGCAGGGGGCTGAAGCTTTCTTT. This sequence encodes CASSDRQGAEAFF. The variable domain in full, completed from reference TRBV2 and TRBJ1-1, reads EPEVTQTPSHQVTQMGQEVILRCVPISNHLYFYWYRQILGQKVEFLVSFYNNEISEKSEIFDDQFSVERPDGSNFTLKIRSTKLEDSAMYFCASSDRQGAEAFFGQGTRLTVV.

CDR3 DNA: TGTGCCAGCAGCGCCGGACTAGCGGGGAGGAATACGCAGTATTTT. This sequence encodes CASSAGLAGRNTQYF. This rearrangement joins TRBV7-3 to TRBJ2-3; TRBD2 matches at 12 bases. Germline lookup yields CDR1 SGHTA and CDR2 FQGTGA. V shed 5 bases and J 7 bases; nucleotides not matched to a gene: 7. The CDR3 consists of 15 residues.

The chain joins TRBV4-3 to TRBJ2-1; 10 bases match TRBD2. The germline V gene has CDR1 LGHNA and CDR2 YSLEER. J was trimmed by 4 bases and V by 0 bases; bases with no gene match: 3. CDR3 length: 16 amino acids. CDR3 loop: CASSQDETSGYNEQFF. CDR3 nucleotides: TGCGCCAGCAGCCAAGATGAGACTAGCGGGTACAATGAGCAGTTCTTC.

The gene calls are TRBV20-1 and TRBJ2-3; 16 bases match TRBD2. This CDR3 region has 17 residues. The V and J ends lost 7 bases and 3 bases, in that order; junction bases with no gene match: 10. CDR1 and CDR2 from the germline V gene are DFQATT and SNEGSKA (reference sequence). The CDR3 nucleotides read TGCAGTGGGTCCGGGACTAGCGGGAGGGCAGGGACAGATACGCAGTATTTT. As protein: CSGSGTSGRAGTDTQYF.

The table lists this clonotype with many counts. The V gene is TRBV10-2, the J gene TRBJ2-7; 12 bases agree with TRBD2. The CDR3 covers 14 residues. The V segment lost 5 bases and the J segment 5 bases; nucleotides outside the gene matches: 4. Looked up from germline, CDR1 is WSHSY and CDR2 is SAAADI. The CDR3 is CASSLTSGSNEQYF. CDR3 DNA sequence: TGCGCCAGCAGTTTGACTAGCGGGAGCAACGAGCAGTACTTC.

In this sample, this clonotype turned up a few times. This sequence joins TRBV11-2 and TRBJ1-6, with 10 positions matching TRBD1. J was trimmed by 9 bases and V by 2 bases; bases with no gene match: 7. Germline V gene data show CDR1 as SGHAT and CDR2 as FQNNGV. The CDR3 has 16 residues. The CDR3 DNA follows: TGTGCCAGCAGCTTATACTCCGGGACAGGGGTTTCACCCCTCCACTTT. Translation gives CASSLYSGTGVSPLHF.

This clonotype came up many times. The chain recombines TRBV10-3 with TRBJ1-2, with a possible D match to TRBD1 (5 bases). V lost 5 bases to trimming and J lost 8 bases, with 12 bases between them. CDR1 is ENHRY and CDR2 is SYGVKD in the germline V gene. CDR3 length: 12 amino acids. The CDR3 DNA reads TGTGCCATCAGTCGGGTTCGGGACGGCTACACCTTC. Translated, it gives CAISRVRDGYTF.

This clonotype was found a few times. The chain recombines TRBV12-3 or TRBV12-4 with TRBJ1-5, with 9 bases fitting TRBD1. V trimming: 1 base; J trimming: 7 bases; junction bases outside the gene matches: 5. The length of the CDR3 is 15 residues. As DNA, the CDR3 is TGTGCCAGCAGTTTAGGGGACAGGGTCGGGCAGCCCCAGCATTTT. It codes for CASSLGDRVGQPQHF.

CDR3 DNA sequence: TGCAGTGCTAGCGACACGACCGGGAGGAAAAACATTCAGTACTTC. This gives the protein CSASDTTGRKNIQYF. The J gene is TRBJ2-4, the V gene TRBV20-1; 7 nucleotides agree with TRBD2. Per the germline V gene, CDR1 is DFQATT and CDR2 is SNEGSKA (reference sequence). The CDR3 consists of 15 residues. The V segment lost 3 bases and the J segment 4 bases; nucleotides outside the gene matches: 9.

This clonotype was recorded a few times. The chain is built from TRBV5-1 and TRBJ2-7; 8 nucleotides agree with TRBD1. Germline assignment: CDR1 SGHRS and CDR2 YFSETQ. The CDR3 spans 14 residues. V shed 7 bases and J 3 bases; nucleotides not matched to a gene: 9. CDR3 bases: TGCGCCAGCGAGATGACAGGGGCCGGCTACGAGCAGTACTTC. Translation: CASEMTGAGYEQYF.

The V gene is TRBV5-6, the J gene TRBJ1-1; TRBD1 might be the D (6 bases). V was shortened by 2 bases and J by 4 bases, with 12 bases between the two germline ends. This CDR3 is 14 amino acids long. The germline V gene encodes CDR1 SGHDT and CDR2 YYEEEE. DNA for the CDR3: TGTGCCAGCAGCTTCTATAACAGGGCCACTGAAGCTTTCTTT. The encoded protein is CASSFYNRATEAFF.

The gene calls are TRBV10-3 and TRBJ1-2; tentative D call: TRBD1 (5 bases). CDR3 length equals 12 residues. CDR1 is ENHRY, CDR2 SYGVKD, per germline. The V gene lost 3 bases and the J gene lost 7 bases, with 9 bases spanning the gap. CDR3 nucleotide sequence: TGTGCCATCAGTGACAGGGAGAGTGGCTACACCTTC. It is translated as CAISDRESGYTF.

This chain links TRBV20-1 with TRBJ2-7; D not resolved. Germline assignment: CDR1 DFQATT and CDR2 SNEGSKA (reference sequence). The CDR3 contains 15 residues. Deletions cut 8 bases from V and 2 bases from J, with 22 bases between. The CDR3 protein is CSPVIHKLNAYEQYF. The CDR3 coding sequence is TGCAGTCCCGTCATACACAAATTAAACGCCTACGAGCAGTACTTC.

The chain couples TRBV27 to TRBJ2-1; the D is unclear. The V end was cut by 5 bases, the J end by 3 bases, with 8 bases between. Per the germline V gene, CDR1 is MNHEY and CDR2 is SMNVEV (reference sequence). The length of the CDR3 is 13 residues. In nucleotides, the CDR3 is TGTGCCAGCAGTAACAACTACTACAATGAGCAGTTCTTC. It codes for CASSNNYYNEQFF.

The table lists this clonotype with a few counts. V is TRBV11-2 and J is TRBJ2-7; 11 nucleotides line up with TRBD2. Per the germline V gene, CDR1 is SGHAT and CDR2 is FQNNGV. Trimming at V came to 7 bases and at J to 6 bases, leaving 14 bases not matched to a gene. The CDR3 runs 16 residues. The CDR3 region is CASKRLSGRAVSEQYF. The DNA for the CDR3 is TGTGCCAGCAAAAGACTTAGCGGGAGGGCCGTATCCGAGCAGTACTTC. Variable domain in full (rest from reference TRBV11-2 and TRBJ2-7): EAGVAQSPRYKIIEKRQSVAFWCNPISGHATLYWYQQILGQGPKLLIQFQNNGVVDDSQLPKDRFSAERLKGVDSTLKIQPAKLEDSAVYLCASKRLSGRAVSEQYFGPGTRLTVT.

The sample holds a few counts of this clonotype. The chain employs TRBV20-1 and TRBJ2-5; TRBD1 agrees at 7 bases. The CDR3 is 17 residues long. Germline V CDR1 and CDR2: DFQATT, SNEGSKA (reference sequence). The V segment lost 0 bases and the J segment 1 base; nucleotides outside the gene matches: 11. The CDR3 coding sequence is TGCAGTGCTAGAGACTCAACACAGGGGCGAGCCCAAGAGACCCAGTACTTC. Its translation is CSARDSTQGRAQETQYF.